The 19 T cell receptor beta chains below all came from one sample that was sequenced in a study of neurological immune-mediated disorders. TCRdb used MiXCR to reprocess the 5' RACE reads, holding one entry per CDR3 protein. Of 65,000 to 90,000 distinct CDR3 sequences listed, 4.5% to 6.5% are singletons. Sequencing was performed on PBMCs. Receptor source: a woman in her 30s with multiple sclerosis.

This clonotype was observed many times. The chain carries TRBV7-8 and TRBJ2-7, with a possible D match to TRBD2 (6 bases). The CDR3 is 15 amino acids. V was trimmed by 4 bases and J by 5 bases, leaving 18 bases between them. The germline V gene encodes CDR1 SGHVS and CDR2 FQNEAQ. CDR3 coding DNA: TGTGCCAGCAGCTCGGGGACGGGGGATGGGGACGAGCAGTACGTC. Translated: CASSSGTGDGDEQYV.

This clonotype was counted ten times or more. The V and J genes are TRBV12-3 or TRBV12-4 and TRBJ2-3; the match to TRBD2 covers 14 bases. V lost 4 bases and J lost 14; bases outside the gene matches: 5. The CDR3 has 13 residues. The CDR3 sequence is CASSSGLAGAPYF. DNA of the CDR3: TGTGCCAGCAGTTCGGGACTAGCGGGGGCACCGTATTTT.

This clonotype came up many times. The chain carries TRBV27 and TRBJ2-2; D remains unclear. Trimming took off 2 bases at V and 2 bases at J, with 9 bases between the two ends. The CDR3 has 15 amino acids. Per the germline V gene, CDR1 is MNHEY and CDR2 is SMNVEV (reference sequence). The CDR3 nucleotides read TGTGCCAGCAGTTTAACGGTAGTTAACACCGGGGAGCTGTTTTTT. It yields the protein CASSLTVVNTGELFF.

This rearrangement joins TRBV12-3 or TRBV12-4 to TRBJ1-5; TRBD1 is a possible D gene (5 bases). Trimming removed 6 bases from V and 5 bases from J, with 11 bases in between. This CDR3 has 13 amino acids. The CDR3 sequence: CASSRDGDQPQHF. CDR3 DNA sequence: TGTGCCAGCAGCCGGGACGGTGATCAGCCCCAGCATTTT.

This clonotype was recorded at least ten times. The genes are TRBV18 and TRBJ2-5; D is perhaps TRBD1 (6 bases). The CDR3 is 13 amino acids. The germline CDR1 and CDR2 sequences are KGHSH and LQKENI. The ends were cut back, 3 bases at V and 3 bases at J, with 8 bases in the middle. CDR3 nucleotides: TGTGCCAGCTCACCCTGGACAGAAGAGACCCAGTACTTC. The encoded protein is CASSPWTEETQYF.

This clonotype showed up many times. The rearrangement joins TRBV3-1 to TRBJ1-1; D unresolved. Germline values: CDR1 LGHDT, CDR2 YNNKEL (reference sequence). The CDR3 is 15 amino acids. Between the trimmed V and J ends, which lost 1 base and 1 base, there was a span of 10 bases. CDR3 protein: CASSQVEAPNTEAFF. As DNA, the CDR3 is TGTGCCAGCAGCCAAGTGGAGGCCCCGAACACTGAAGCTTTCTTT.

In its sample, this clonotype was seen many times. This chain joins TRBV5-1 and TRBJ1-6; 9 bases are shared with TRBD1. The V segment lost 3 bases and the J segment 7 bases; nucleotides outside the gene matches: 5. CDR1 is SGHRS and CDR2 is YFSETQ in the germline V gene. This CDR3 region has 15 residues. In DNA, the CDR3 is TGCGCCAGCAGCTCTGGGGACAGGGACAATTCACCCCTCCACTTT. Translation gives CASSSGDRDNSPLHF.

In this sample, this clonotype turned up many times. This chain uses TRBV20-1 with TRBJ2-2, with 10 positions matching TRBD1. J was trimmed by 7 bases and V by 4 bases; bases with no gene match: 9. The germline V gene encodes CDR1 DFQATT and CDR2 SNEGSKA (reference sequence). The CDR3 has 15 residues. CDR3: CSAMTGGTGDGELFF. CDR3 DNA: TGCAGTGCTATGACAGGGGGCACAGGTGACGGGGAGCTGTTTTTT.

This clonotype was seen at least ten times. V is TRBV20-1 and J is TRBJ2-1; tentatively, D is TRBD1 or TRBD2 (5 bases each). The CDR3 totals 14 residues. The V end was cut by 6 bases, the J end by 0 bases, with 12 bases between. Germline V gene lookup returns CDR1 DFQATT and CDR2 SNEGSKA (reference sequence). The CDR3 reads CSALGVDSYNEQFF. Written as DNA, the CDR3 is TGCAGTGCGCTGGGGGTAGACTCCTACAATGAGCAGTTCTTC.

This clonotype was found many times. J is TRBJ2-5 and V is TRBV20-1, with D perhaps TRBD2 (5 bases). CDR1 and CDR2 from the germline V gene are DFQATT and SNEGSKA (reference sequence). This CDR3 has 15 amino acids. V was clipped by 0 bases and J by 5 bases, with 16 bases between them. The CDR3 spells CSARDEGTRYETQYF. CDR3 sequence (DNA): TGCAGTGCTAGAGATGAGGGCACTAGGTATGAGACCCAGTACTTC.

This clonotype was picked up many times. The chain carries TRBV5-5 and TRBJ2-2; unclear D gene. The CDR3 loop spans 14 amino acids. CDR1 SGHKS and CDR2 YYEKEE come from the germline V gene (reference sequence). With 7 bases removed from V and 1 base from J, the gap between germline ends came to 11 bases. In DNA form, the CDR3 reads TGTGCCAGCTCATTAGCACAGAACACCGGGGAGCTGTTTTTT. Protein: CASSLAQNTGELFF.

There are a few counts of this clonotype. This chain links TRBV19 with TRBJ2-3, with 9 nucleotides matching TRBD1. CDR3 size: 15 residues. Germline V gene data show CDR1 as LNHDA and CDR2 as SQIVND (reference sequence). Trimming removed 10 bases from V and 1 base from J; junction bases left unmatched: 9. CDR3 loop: CATRDRVRGTDTQYF. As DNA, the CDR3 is TGTGCCACCCGGGACAGGGTTCGCGGCACAGATACGCAGTATTTT.

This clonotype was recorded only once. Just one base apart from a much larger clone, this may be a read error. In nucleotides, the CDR3 is TGTGCCACCAGTGACCACCGACAGGGAGGAGCTTTCTTT. It codes for CATSDHRQGGAFF. The rearrangement joins TRBV24-1 to TRBJ1-1; 7 bases are a match to TRBD1. V lost 4 bases and J lost 10; bases outside the gene matches: 8. The CDR3 length is 13 residues. From germline, CDR1 is KGHDR and CDR2 SFDVKD.

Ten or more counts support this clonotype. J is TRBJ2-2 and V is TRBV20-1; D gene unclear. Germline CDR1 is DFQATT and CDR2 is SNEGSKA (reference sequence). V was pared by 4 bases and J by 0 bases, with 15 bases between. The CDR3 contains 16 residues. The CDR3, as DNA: TGCAGTGCTATGCACAGTAAGACCGCGAACACCGGGGAGCTGTTTTTT. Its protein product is CSAMHSKTANTGELFF.

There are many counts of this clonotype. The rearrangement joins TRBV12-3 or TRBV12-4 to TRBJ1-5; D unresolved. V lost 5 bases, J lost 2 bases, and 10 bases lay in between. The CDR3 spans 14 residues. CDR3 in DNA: TGTGCCAGCAGTCTGATGTGGGGCAATCAGCCCCAGCATTTT. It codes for CASSLMWGNQPQHF.

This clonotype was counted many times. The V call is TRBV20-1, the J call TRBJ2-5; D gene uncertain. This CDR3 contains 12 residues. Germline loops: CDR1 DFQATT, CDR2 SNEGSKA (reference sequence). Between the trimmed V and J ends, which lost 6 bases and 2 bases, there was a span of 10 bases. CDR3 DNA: TGCAGTGCAGTTTATAATCAAGAGACCCAGTACTTC. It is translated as CSAVYNQETQYF.

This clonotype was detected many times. This chain's CDR3 is CASSHYGTTISGNTIYF. CDR3 nucleotides: TGTGCCAGCAGTCATTACGGGACAACAATCTCTGGAAACACCATATATTTT. The chain couples TRBV12-3 or TRBV12-4 to TRBJ1-3; a weak D match, TRBD1 (6 bases). There are 17 residues in the CDR3. V lost 5 bases and J lost 0, with 17 bases in between.

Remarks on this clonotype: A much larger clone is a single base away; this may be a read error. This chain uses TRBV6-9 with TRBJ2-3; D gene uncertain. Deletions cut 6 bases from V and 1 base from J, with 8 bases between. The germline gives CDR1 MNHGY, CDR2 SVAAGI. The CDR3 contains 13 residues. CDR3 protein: CASRTDRTDTQYF. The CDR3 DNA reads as TGTGCCAGCAGAACGGACCGCACAGATACGCAGTATTTT.

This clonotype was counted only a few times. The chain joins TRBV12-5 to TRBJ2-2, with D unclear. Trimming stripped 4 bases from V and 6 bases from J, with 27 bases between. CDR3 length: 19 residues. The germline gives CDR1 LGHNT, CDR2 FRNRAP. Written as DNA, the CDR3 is TGTGCTAGTGGTTCCTTCCCTGCCCCGGGCAGGTGGAAGTCCGGGGAGCTGTTTTTT. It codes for CASGSFPAPGRWKSGELFF.